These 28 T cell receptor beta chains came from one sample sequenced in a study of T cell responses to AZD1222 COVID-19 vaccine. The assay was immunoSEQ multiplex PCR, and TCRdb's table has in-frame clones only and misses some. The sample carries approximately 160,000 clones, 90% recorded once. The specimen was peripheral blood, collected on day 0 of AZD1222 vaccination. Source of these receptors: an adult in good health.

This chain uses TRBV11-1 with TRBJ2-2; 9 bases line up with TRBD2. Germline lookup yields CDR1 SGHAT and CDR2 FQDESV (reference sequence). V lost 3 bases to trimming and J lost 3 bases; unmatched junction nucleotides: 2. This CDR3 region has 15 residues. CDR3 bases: TGTGCCAGCAGCTTTAGCGGGGGTGACACCGGGGAGCTGTTTTTT. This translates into CASSFSGGDTGELFF.

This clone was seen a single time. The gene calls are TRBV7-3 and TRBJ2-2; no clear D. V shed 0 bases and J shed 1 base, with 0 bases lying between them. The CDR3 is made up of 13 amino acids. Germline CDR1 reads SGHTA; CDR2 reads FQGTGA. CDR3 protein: CASSLTNTGELFF. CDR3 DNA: TGTGCCAGCAGCTTAACGAACACCGGGGAGCTGTTTTTT.

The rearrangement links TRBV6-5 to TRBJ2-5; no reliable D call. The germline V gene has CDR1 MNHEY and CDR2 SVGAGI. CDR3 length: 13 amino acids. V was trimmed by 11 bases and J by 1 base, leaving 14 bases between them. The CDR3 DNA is TGTGCCTCCGCCGGGCAGTTCCAAGAGACCCAGTACTTC. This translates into CASAGQFQETQYF.

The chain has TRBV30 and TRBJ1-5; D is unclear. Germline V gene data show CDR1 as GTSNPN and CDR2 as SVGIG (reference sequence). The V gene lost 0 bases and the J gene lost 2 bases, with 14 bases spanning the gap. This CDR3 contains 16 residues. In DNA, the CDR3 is TGTGCCTGGAGTGTGTTTCACAGCGTCGGCAATCAGCCCCAGCATTTT. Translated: CAWSVFHSVGNQPQHF. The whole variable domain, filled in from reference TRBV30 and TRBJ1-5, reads SQTIHQWPATLVQPVGSPLSLECTVEGTSNPNLYWYRQAAGRGLQLLFYSVGIGQISSEVPQNLSASRPQDRQFILSSKKLLLSDSGFYLCAWSVFHSVGNQPQHFGDGTRLSIL.

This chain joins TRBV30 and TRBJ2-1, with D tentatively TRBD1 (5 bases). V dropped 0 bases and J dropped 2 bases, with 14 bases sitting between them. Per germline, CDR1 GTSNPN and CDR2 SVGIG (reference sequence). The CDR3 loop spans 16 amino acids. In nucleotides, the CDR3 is TGTGCCTGGAGTGTTGGTGGGGCCGCCGCCTACAATGAGCAGTTCTTC. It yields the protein CAWSVGGAAAYNEQFF.

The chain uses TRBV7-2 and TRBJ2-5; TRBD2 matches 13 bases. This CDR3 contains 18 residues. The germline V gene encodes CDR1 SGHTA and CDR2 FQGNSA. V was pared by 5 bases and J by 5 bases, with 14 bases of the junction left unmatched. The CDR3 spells CASSPTQLAGGLLETQYF. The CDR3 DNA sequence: TGTGCCAGCAGCCCCACCCAACTAGCGGGGGGGCTTCTGGAGACCCAGTACTTC.

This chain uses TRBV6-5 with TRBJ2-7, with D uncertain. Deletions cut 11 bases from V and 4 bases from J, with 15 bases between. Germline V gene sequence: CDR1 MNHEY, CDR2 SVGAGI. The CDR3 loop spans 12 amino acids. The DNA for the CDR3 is TGTGCCGGCGGACCCCCGCCTTACGAGCAGTACTTC. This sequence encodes CAGGPPPYEQYF.

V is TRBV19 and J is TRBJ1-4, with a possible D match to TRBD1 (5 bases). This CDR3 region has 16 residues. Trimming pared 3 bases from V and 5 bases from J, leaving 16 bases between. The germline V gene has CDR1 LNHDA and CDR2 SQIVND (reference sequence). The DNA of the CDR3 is TGTGCCAGTAGTATCTCGGGACTTCCCTCAAATGAAAAACTGTTTTTT. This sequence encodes CASSISGLPSNEKLFF.

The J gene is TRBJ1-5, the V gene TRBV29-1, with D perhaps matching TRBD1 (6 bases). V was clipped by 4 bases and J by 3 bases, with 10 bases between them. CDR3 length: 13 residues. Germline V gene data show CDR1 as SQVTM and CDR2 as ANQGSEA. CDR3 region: CSVAGDNNQPQHF. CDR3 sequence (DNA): TGCAGCGTTGCAGGGGACAACAATCAGCCCCAGCATTTT.

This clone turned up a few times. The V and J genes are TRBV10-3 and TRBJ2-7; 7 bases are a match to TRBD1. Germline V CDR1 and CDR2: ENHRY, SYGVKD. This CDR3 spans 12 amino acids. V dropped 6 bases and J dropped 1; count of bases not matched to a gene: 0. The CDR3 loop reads CAIRGQSYEQYF. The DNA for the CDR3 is TGTGCCATCAGGGGACAGTCCTACGAGCAGTACTTC.

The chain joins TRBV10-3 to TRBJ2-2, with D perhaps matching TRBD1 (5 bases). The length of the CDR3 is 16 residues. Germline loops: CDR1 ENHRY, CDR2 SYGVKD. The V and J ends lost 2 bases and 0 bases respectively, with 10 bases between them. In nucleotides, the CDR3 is TGTGCCATCAGTGAGATTACGACAGCGAACACCGGGGAGCTGTTTTTT. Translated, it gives CAISEITTANTGELFF.

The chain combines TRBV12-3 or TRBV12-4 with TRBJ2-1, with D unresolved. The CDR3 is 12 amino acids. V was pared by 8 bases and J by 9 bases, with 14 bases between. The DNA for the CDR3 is TGTGCCAGCCGACTTAGAGGCATTGAGCAGTTCTTC. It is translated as CASRLRGIEQFF.

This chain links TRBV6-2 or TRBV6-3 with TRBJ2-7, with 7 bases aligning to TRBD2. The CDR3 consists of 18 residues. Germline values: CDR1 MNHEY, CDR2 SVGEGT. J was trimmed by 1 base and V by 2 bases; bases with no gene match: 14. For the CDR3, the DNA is TGTGCCAGCAGTTACCGGGGAGGGGCGTCGGGGAGTTCCTACGAGCAGTACTTC. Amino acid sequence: CASSYRGGASGSSYEQYF.

For the CDR3, the DNA is TGTGCCAGTAGTAACCGGGACAGGAGCAATGAGCAGTTCTTC. It yields the protein CASSNRDRSNEQFF. The rearrangement uses TRBV19 and TRBJ2-1, with 8 bases identical to TRBD1. Losses at the gene ends were 4 bases for V and 6 bases for J; bases not matched to a gene: 5. Germline V CDR1 and CDR2: LNHDA, SQIVND (reference sequence). This CDR3 comprises 14 residues.

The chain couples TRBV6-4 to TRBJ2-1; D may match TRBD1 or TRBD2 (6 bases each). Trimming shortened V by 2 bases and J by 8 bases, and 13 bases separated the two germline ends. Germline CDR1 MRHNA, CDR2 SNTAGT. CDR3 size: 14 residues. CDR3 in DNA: TGTGCCAGCAGTGACGGGGGGCATATATATGAGCAGTTCTTC. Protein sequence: CASSDGGHIYEQFF.

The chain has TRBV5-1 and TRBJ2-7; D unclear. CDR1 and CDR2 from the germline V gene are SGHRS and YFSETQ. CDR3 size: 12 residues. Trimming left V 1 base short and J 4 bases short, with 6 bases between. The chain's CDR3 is CASSLSGYEQYF. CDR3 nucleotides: TGCGCCAGCAGCTTGTCGGGTTACGAGCAGTACTTC.

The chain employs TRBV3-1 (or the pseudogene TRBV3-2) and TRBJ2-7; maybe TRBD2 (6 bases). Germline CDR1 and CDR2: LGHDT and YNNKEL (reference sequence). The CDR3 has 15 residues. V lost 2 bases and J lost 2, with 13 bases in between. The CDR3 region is CASSQSTRPPYEQYF. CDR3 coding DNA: TGTGCCAGCAGCCAATCGACTAGGCCCCCCTACGAGCAGTACTTC.

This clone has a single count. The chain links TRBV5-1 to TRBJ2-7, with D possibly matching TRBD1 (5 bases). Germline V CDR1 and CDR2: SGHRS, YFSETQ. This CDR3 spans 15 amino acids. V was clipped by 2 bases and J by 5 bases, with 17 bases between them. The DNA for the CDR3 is TGCGCCAGCAGCTTTTCCCGCAGGGCATACGACGAGCAGTACTTC. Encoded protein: CASSFSRRAYDEQYF.

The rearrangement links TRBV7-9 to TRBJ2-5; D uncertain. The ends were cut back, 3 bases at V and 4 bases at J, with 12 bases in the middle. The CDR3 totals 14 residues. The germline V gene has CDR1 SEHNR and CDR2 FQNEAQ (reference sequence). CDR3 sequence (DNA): TGTGCCAGCAGCTTTGACCGGCGCGTAGAGACCCAGTACTTC. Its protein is CASSFDRRVETQYF.

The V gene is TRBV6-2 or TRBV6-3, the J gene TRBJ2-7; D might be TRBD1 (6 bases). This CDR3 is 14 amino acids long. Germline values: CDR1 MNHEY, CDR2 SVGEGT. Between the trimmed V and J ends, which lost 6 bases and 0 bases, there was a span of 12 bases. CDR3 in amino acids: CASSPDRSSYEQYF. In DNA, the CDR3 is TGTGCCAGCAGCCCCGACAGGAGCTCCTACGAGCAGTACTTC.

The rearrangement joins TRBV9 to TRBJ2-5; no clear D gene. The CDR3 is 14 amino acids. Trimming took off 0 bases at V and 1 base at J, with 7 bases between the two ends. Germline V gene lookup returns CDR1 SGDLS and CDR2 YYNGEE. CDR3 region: CASSVDSFQETQYF. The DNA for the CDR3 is TGTGCCAGCAGCGTAGACAGTTTCCAAGAGACCCAGTACTTC.

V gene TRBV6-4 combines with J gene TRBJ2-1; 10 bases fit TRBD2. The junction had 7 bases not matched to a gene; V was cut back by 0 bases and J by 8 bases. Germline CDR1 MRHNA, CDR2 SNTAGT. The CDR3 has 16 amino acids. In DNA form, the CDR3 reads TGTGCCAGCAGTGACTCGCCAGCGGGGGGGGTCCATGAGCAGTTCTTC. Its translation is CASSDSPAGGVHEQFF.

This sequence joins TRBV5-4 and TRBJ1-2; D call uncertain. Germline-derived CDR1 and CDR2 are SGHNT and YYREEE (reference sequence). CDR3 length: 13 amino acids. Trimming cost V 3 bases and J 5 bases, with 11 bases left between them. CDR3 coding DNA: TGTGCCAGCAGCTCGGCAGCAACTTATGGCTACACCTTC. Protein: CASSSAATYGYTF.

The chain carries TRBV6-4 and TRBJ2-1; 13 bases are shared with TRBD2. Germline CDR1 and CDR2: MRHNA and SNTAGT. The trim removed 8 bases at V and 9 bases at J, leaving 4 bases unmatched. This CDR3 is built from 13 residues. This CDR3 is CASAGLAGFEQFF. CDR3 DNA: TGTGCCAGCGCGGGACTAGCGGGGTTTGAGCAGTTCTTC.

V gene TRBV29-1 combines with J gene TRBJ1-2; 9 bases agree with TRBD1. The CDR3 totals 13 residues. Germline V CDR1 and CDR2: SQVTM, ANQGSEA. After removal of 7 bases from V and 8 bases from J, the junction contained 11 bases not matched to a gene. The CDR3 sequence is CSAPEDRGWGYTF. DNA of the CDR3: TGCAGCGCCCCCGAGGACAGGGGATGGGGCTACACCTTC. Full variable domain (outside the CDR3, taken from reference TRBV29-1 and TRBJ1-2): SAVISQKPSRDICQRGTSLTIQCQVDSQVTMMFWYRQQPGQSLTLIATANQGSEATYESGFVIDKFPISRPNLTFSTLTVSNMSPEDSSIYLCSAPEDRGWGYTFGSGTRLTVV.

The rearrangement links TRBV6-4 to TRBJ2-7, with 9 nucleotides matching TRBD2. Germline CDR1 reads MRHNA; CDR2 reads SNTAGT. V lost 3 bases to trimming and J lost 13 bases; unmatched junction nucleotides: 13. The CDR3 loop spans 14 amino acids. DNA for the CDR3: TGTGCCAGCAGTGAGGGGGTTAGCGGGGGCCCGGTCTACTTC. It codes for CASSEGVSGGPVYF.

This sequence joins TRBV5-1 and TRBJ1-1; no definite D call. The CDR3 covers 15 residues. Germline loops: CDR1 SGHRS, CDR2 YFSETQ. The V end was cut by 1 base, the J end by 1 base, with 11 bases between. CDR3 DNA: TGCGCCAGCAGCTTGACTGACGGTTGGAACACTGAAGCTTTCTTT. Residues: CASSLTDGWNTEAFF.

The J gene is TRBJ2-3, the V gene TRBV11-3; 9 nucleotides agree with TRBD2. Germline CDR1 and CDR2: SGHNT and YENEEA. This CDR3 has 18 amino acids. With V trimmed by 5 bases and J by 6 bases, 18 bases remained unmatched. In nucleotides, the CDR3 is TGTGCCAGCAGCGTCCCCCGCCGAGTAGCGGGGGAAATGGATACGCAGTATTTT. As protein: CASSVPRRVAGEMDTQYF.